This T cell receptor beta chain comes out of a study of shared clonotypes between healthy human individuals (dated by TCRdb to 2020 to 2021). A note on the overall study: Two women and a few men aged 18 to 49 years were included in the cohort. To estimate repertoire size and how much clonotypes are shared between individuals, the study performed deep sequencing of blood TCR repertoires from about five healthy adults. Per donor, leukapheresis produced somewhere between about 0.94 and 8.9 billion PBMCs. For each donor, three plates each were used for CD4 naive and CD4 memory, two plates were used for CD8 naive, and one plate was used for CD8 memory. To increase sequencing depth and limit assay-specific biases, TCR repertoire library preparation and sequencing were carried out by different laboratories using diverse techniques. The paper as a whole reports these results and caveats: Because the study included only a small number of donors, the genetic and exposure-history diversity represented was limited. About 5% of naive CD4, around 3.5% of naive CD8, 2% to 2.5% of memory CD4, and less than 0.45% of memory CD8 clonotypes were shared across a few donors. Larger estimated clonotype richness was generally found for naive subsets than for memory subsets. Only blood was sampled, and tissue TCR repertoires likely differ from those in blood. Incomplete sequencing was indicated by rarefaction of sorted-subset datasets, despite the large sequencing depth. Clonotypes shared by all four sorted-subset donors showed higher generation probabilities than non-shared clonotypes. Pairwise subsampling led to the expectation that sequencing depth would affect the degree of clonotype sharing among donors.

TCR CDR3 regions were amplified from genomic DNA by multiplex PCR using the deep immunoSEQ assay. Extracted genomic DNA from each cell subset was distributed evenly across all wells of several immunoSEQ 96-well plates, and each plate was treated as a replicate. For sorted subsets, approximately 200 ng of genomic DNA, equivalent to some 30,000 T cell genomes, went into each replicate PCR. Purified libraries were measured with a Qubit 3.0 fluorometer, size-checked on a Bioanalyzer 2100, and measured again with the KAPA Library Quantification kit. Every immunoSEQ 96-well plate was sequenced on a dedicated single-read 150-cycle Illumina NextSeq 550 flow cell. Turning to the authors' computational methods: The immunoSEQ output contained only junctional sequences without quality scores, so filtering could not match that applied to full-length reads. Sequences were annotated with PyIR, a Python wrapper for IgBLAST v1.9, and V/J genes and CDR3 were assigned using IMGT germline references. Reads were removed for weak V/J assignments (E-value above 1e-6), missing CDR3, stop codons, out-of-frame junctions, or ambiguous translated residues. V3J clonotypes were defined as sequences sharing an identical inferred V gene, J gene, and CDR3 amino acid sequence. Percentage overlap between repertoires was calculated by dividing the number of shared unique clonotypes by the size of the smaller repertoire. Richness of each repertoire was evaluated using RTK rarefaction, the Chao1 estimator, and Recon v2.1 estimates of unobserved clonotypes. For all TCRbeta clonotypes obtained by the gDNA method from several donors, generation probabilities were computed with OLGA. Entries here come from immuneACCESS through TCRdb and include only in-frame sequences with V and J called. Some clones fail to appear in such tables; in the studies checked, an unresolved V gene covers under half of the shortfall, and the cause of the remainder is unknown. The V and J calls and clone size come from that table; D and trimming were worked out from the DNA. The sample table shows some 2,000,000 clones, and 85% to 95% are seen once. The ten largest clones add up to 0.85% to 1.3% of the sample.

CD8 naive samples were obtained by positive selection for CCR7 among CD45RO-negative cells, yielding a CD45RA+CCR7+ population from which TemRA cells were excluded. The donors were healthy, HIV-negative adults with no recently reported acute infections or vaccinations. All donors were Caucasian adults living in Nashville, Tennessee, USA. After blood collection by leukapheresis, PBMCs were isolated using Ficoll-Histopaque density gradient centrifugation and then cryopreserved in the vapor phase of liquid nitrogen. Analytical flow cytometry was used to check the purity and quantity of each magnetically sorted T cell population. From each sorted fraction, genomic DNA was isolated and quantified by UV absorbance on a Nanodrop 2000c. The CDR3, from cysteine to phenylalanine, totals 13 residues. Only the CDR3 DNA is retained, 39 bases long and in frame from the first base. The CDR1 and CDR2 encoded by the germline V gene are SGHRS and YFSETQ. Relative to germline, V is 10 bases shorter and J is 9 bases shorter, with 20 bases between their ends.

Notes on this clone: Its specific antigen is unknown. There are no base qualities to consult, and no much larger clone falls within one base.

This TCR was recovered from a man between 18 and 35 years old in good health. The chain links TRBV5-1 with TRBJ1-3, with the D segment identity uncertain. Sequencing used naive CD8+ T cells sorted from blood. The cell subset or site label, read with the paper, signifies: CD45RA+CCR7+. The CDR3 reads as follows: CAPSRWRLGTIYF. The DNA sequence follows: TGCGCCCCATCGCGTTGGCGCCTCGGCACCATATATTTT.